In terms of frequency, the clone carrying this TCR beta chain is medium-sized. The antigen is not known. The CDR3 end is not reached by the read, which stops 3 residues before it; the germline J gene fills it in. Some clones are missing from TCRdb's copy, which holds only in-frame ones; the method was immunoSEQ multiplex PCR. This repertoire includes several thousand clones. This CDR3 spans 14 amino acids. Germline loops: CDR1 ENHRY, CDR2 SYGVKD. With 7 bases clipped from V and 6 bases from J, the junction kept 7 bases outside the gene matches. CVID subjects were neither ill nor on immunomodulatory or immunosuppressive medication at sampling. The entry originates in a study of T cell clonality in common variable immunodeficiency. Study-level points and caveats: T cell subpopulation sequencing would be needed to explain CVID clonality. Common variable immunodeficiency TCR beta sequences reportedly had fewer deletions and N-nucleotide insertions.

The receptor comes from a human donor with common variable immunodeficiency. The V call is TRBV10-3, the J call TRBJ1-2; 11 bases line up with TRBD1. Sequencing was performed on peripheral blood mononuclear cells. The part of the CDR3 DNA that was read is TGTGCCATCACCTCCGGGACAGGGGGACATGGC. Its protein product is CAITSGTGGHG. The full CDR3 sequence reads CAITSGTGGHGYTF.